This is a list of T cell receptor beta chains from one sample in a study of T cell responses to AZD1222 COVID-19 vaccine. Assay: immunoSEQ multiplex PCR; the TCRdb copy retains only in-frame clones and omits some. The sample shows some 120,000 clones, roughly 90% of them seen only once. Source: peripheral blood, taken on day 0 of AZD1222 vaccination. Receptors originate from an adult in good health. Both conserved end residues are part of each CDR3. The D gene is left open where the match is weak. Not all rows give a size; the values are once, few, many and, for expanded clones, a class.

j_call: TRBJ1-5
d_call: .
clone_size: .
v_call: TRBV28
cdr3_aa: CASRRQTVQPQHF
cdr3_nt: TGTGCCAGCAGGCGGCAGACGGTTCAGCCCCAGCATTTT

j_call: TRBJ1-5
d_call: .
clone_size: .
v_call: TRBV12-3/TRBV12-4
cdr3_aa: CASRPNSNQPQHF
cdr3_nt: TGTGCCAGCAGACCCAATAGCAATCAGCCCCAGCATTTT

j_call: TRBJ1-1
d_call: TRBD1
clone_size: .
v_call: TRBV19
cdr3_aa: CASSIDRGNTEAFF
cdr3_nt: TGTGCCAGTAGTATCGACAGGGGGAACACTGAAGCTTTCTTT

j_call: TRBJ2-5
d_call: .
clone_size: .
v_call: TRBV7-9
cdr3_aa: CASSLDETQYF
cdr3_nt: TGTGCCAGCAGCTTGGATGAGACCCAGTACTTC

j_call: TRBJ1-3
d_call: .
clone_size: .
v_call: TRBV6-6
cdr3_aa: CASSPSGASGNTIYF
cdr3_nt: TGTGCCAGCAGTCCCTCGGGGGCCTCTGGAAACACCATATATTTT

j_call: TRBJ2-1
d_call: .
clone_size: .
v_call: TRBV6-1
cdr3_aa: CASSETLGPNSEQFF
cdr3_nt: TGTGCCAGCAGTGAAACACTAGGACCCAATTCGGAGCAGTTCTTC

j_call: TRBJ1-3
d_call: TRBD1
clone_size: .
v_call: TRBV10-3
cdr3_aa: CAISDPPTGPPGNTIYF
cdr3_nt: TGTGCCATCAGTGATCCCCCGACAGGGCCCCCTGGAAACACCATATATTTT

j_call: TRBJ1-2
d_call: TRBD1
clone_size: .
v_call: TRBV11-2
cdr3_aa: CASSPGQGTHYGYTF
cdr3_nt: TGTGCCAGCAGCCCGGGACAGGGGACCCACTATGGCTACACCTTC

j_call: TRBJ1-5
d_call: .
clone_size: .
v_call: TRBV27
cdr3_aa: CASSLKAGESNQPQHF
cdr3_nt: TGTGCCAGCAGTTTAAAGGCAGGGGAAAGCAATCAGCCCCAGCATTTT

j_call: TRBJ1-6
d_call: TRBD1
clone_size: .
v_call: TRBV3-1/TRBV3-2
cdr3_aa: CASSQGGTGSPLHF
cdr3_nt: TGTGCCAGCAGCCAAGGAGGGACAGGGTCACCCCTCCACTTT

j_call: TRBJ2-7
d_call: .
clone_size: .
v_call: TRBV21-1
cdr3_aa: CASSKGNPPAYEQYF
cdr3_nt: TGTGCCAGCAGCAAAGGAAACCCGCCGGCCTACGAGCAGTACTTC

j_call: TRBJ2-7
d_call: .
clone_size: .
v_call: TRBV25-1
cdr3_aa: CASSAPGGLYEQYF
cdr3_nt: TGTGCCAGCAGTGCTCCAGGAGGTCTCTACGAGCAGTACTTC

j_call: TRBJ1-1
d_call: TRBD1
clone_size: .
v_call: TRBV27
cdr3_aa: CASSRTGGPEAFF
cdr3_nt: TGTGCCAGCAGTCGGACAGGGGGGCCTGAAGCTTTCTTT

j_call: TRBJ1-2
d_call: TRBD1
clone_size: .
v_call: TRBV4-1
cdr3_aa: CASTTGTGASHYGYTF
cdr3_nt: TGCGCCAGCACCACCGGGACAGGGGCTTCCCACTATGGCTACACCTTC

j_call: TRBJ1-5
d_call: TRBD1
clone_size: .
v_call: TRBV10-3
cdr3_aa: CAVSGTGYNQPQHF
cdr3_nt: TGTGCCGTCTCCGGGACAGGGTACAATCAGCCCCAGCATTTT

j_call: TRBJ1-6
d_call: .
clone_size: .
v_call: TRBV9
cdr3_aa: CASSVEGGYNSPLHF
cdr3_nt: TGTGCCAGCAGCGTAGAGGGGGGCTATAATTCACCCCTCCACTTT

j_call: TRBJ1-1
d_call: .
clone_size: once
v_call: TRBV30
cdr3_aa: CAWSPLYPERAFF
cdr3_nt: TGTGCCTGGAGTCCGCTTTACCCTGAGCGGGCTTTCTTT

j_call: TRBJ1-1
d_call: TRBD1
clone_size: .
v_call: TRBV14
cdr3_aa: CASSQWGQGVTEAFF
cdr3_nt: TGTGCCAGCAGCCAATGGGGGCAGGGGGTGACTGAAGCTTTCTTT

j_call: TRBJ2-1
d_call: TRBD1
clone_size: few
v_call: TRBV28
cdr3_aa: CASRGQGARYEQFF
cdr3_nt: TGTGCCAGCAGAGGACAGGGGGCTCGATATGAGCAGTTCTTC

j_call: TRBJ2-1
d_call: .
clone_size: once
v_call: TRBV11-3
cdr3_aa: CASSLFSYNEQFF
cdr3_nt: TGTGCCAGCAGCCTCTTCTCCTACAATGAGCAGTTCTTC

j_call: TRBJ2-7
d_call: TRBD2
clone_size: .
v_call: TRBV6-5
cdr3_aa: CASSYSGGSGYEQYF
cdr3_nt: TGTGCCAGCAGTTACTCGGGAGGGTCGGGCTACGAGCAGTACTTC

j_call: TRBJ1-1
d_call: .
clone_size: .
v_call: TRBV5-1
cdr3_aa: CASSLTLLGTEAFF
cdr3_nt: TGCGCCAGCAGTCTCACCCTACTCGGGACTGAAGCTTTCTTT

j_call: TRBJ1-6
d_call: TRBD1
clone_size: .
v_call: TRBV12-3/TRBV12-4
cdr3_aa: CASGVGQVGPLHF
cdr3_nt: TGTGCCAGCGGAGTCGGACAGGTCGGACCCCTCCACTTT

j_call: TRBJ1-5
d_call: .
clone_size: .
v_call: TRBV12-3/TRBV12-4
cdr3_aa: CASSLRGNQPQHF
cdr3_nt: TGTGCCAGCAGTTTGCGGGGAAACCAGCCCCAGCATTTT

j_call: TRBJ2-2
d_call: .
clone_size: .
v_call: TRBV2
cdr3_aa: CASSGQGPNTGELFF
cdr3_nt: TGTGCCAGCAGTGGGCAGGGGCCGAACACCGGGGAGCTGTTTTTT

j_call: TRBJ1-4
d_call: .
clone_size: .
v_call: TRBV28
cdr3_aa: CASSLAPEKLFF
cdr3_nt: TGTGCCAGCAGTTTGGCCCCGGAAAAACTGTTTTTT

j_call: TRBJ1-4
d_call: .
clone_size: .
v_call: TRBV28
cdr3_aa: CASSLSGRGKLFF
cdr3_nt: TGTGCCAGCAGTTTGTCAGGGAGGGGAAAACTGTTTTTT

j_call: TRBJ2-7
d_call: .
clone_size: .
v_call: TRBV2
cdr3_aa: CASNKGVLDSYEQYF
cdr3_nt: TGTGCCAGCAACAAGGGTGTGCTTGACTCCTACGAGCAGTACTTC

j_call: TRBJ1-1
d_call: .
clone_size: .
v_call: TRBV5-6
cdr3_aa: CASSPPTLSEAFF
cdr3_nt: TGTGCCAGCAGCCCGCCTACCTTATCCGAAGCTTTCTTT

j_call: TRBJ1-4
d_call: .
clone_size: .
v_call: TRBV6-6
cdr3_aa: CASSPSMGSGTPNEKLFF
cdr3_nt: TGTGCCAGCAGTCCTTCGATGGGCTCCGGGACACCTAATGAAAAACTGTTTTTT

j_call: TRBJ2-1
d_call: TRBD2
clone_size: .
v_call: TRBV7-3
cdr3_aa: CASSSSGGAYNEQFF
cdr3_nt: TGTGCCAGCAGCAGTAGCGGGGGGGCCTACAATGAGCAGTTCTTC

j_call: TRBJ2-1
d_call: .
clone_size: .
v_call: TRBV3-1/TRBV3-2
cdr3_aa: CASSQGSNNEQFF
cdr3_nt: TGTGCCAGCAGTCAGGGCTCTAACAATGAGCAGTTCTTC

j_call: TRBJ1-1
d_call: .
clone_size: .
v_call: TRBV3-1/TRBV3-2
cdr3_aa: CASSSGSLNTEAFF
cdr3_nt: TGTGCCAGCAGCTCCGGCAGCTTGAACACTGAAGCTTTCTTT

j_call: TRBJ2-7
d_call: TRBD1
clone_size: .
v_call: TRBV5-5
cdr3_aa: CASSLGGQGNYEQYF
cdr3_nt: TGTGCCAGCAGCTTGGGGGGACAGGGTAACTACGAGCAGTACTTC

j_call: TRBJ2-7
d_call: TRBD1
clone_size: .
v_call: TRBV18
cdr3_aa: CASSPKGDRNEQYF
cdr3_nt: TGTGCCAGCTCTCCGAAGGGGGACAGGAACGAGCAGTACTTC

j_call: TRBJ2-7
d_call: .
clone_size: .
v_call: TRBV11-2
cdr3_aa: CASSPNSSPLYEQYF
cdr3_nt: TGTGCCAGCAGCCCCAATTCATCCCCCCTCTACGAGCAGTACTTC

j_call: TRBJ1-2
d_call: TRBD1
clone_size: once
v_call: TRBV12-3/TRBV12-4
cdr3_aa: CASSPRDRDFYTF
cdr3_nt: TGTGCCAGCAGTCCCCGGGACAGGGATTTTTACACCTTC

j_call: TRBJ2-1
d_call: TRBD2
clone_size: few
v_call: TRBV9
cdr3_aa: CASSVGSGGVNEQFF
cdr3_nt: TGTGCCAGCAGCGTAGGGAGCGGGGGGGTCAATGAGCAGTTCTTC

j_call: TRBJ2-7
d_call: .
clone_size: .
v_call: TRBV3-1/TRBV3-2
cdr3_aa: CASSQENWSGRSYEQYF
cdr3_nt: TGTGCCAGCAGCCAAGAAAACTGGTCAGGGCGCTCCTACGAGCAGTACTTC

j_call: TRBJ1-6
d_call: TRBD1
clone_size: .
v_call: TRBV18
cdr3_aa: CASSPLQGDNSPLHF
cdr3_nt: TGTGCCAGCTCACCGTTGCAGGGGGATAATTCACCCCTCCACTTT

j_call: TRBJ1-5
d_call: TRBD1
clone_size: .
v_call: TRBV7-8
cdr3_aa: CASSLGGDSYQPQHF
cdr3_nt: TGTGCCAGCAGCTTAGGGGGGGACAGCTATCAGCCCCAGCATTTT

j_call: TRBJ1-2
d_call: .
clone_size: once
v_call: TRBV2
cdr3_aa: CASSEAESSYGYTF
cdr3_nt: TGTGCCAGCAGTGAAGCGGAAAGCTCTTATGGCTACACCTTC

j_call: TRBJ2-2
d_call: .
clone_size: .
v_call: TRBV19
cdr3_aa: CASLPGRLGTGELFF
cdr3_nt: TGTGCCAGTTTGCCAGGGCGGTTAGGCACCGGGGAGCTGTTTTTT

j_call: TRBJ1-4
d_call: .
clone_size: .
v_call: TRBV6-1
cdr3_aa: CASSDGGTTNEKLFF
cdr3_nt: TGTGCCAGCAGTGATGGAGGAACAACTAATGAAAAACTGTTTTTT

j_call: TRBJ2-7
d_call: .
clone_size: .
v_call: TRBV21-1
cdr3_aa: CASSKRQSYYEQYF
cdr3_nt: TGTGCCAGCAGCAAAAGACAGAGTTACTACGAGCAGTACTTC

j_call: TRBJ1-2
d_call: .
clone_size: .
v_call: TRBV6-5
cdr3_aa: CASTGGNYGYTF
cdr3_nt: TGTGCCAGCACCGGGGGTAACTATGGCTACACCTTC

j_call: TRBJ1-5
d_call: .
clone_size: .
v_call: TRBV2
cdr3_aa: CASSQEYQPQHF
cdr3_nt: TGTGCCAGCAGTCAAGAGTATCAGCCCCAGCATTTT

j_call: TRBJ1-5
d_call: .
clone_size: .
v_call: TRBV5-8
cdr3_aa: CASSLGGSGQPQHF
cdr3_nt: TGTGCCAGCAGCTTAGGGGGTTCGGGTCAGCCCCAGCATTTT

j_call: TRBJ1-1
d_call: .
clone_size: .
v_call: TRBV6-2/TRBV6-3
cdr3_aa: CASSYVWEGTEAFF
cdr3_nt: TGTGCCAGCAGTTACGTTTGGGAGGGCACTGAAGCTTTCTTT

j_call: TRBJ2-1
d_call: .
clone_size: .
v_call: TRBV19
cdr3_aa: CASSISLTAYNEQFF
cdr3_nt: TGTGCCAGTAGTATATCTCTAACAGCCTACAATGAGCAGTTCTTC